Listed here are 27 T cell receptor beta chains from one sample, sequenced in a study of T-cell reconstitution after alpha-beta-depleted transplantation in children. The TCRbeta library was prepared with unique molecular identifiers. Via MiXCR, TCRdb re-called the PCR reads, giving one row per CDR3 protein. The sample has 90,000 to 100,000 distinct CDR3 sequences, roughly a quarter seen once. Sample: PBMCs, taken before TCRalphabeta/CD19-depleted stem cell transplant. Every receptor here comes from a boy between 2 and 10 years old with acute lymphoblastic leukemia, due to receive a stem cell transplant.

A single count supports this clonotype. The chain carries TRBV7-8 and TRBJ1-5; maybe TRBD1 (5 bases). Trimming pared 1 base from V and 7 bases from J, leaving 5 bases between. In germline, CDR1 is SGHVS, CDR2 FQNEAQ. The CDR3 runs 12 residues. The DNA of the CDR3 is TGTGCCAGCAGCTTAGGGGGGCAGCCCCAGCATTTT. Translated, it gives CASSLGGQPQHF. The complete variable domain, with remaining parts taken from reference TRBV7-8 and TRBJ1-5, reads GAGVSQSPRYKVAKRGQDVALRCDPISGHVSLFWYQQALGQGPEFLTYFQNEAQLDKSGLPSDRFFAERPEGSVSTLKIQRTQQEDSAVYLCASSLGGQPQHFGDGTRLSIL.

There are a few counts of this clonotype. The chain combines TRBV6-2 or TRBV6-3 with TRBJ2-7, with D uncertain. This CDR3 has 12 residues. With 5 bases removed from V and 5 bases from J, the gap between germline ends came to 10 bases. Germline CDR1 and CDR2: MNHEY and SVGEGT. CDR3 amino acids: CASSRVRHEQYF. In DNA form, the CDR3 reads TGTGCCAGCAGTAGAGTACGACACGAGCAGTACTTC.

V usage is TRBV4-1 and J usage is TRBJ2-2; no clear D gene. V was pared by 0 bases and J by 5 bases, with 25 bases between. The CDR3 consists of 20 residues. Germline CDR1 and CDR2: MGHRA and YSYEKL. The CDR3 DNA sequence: TGCGCCAGCAGCCAAGATGGTTCCGGAGCGACTCTTTGGGGAACCGGGGAGCTGTTTTTT. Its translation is CASSQDGSGATLWGTGELFF.

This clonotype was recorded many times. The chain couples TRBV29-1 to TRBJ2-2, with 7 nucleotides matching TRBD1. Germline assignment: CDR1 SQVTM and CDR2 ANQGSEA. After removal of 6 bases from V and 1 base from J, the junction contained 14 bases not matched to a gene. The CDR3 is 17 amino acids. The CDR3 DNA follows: TGCAGCGTCTCAGATGTGAGGGGGCATAGGAACACCGGGGAGCTGTTTTTT. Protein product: CSVSDVRGHRNTGELFF.

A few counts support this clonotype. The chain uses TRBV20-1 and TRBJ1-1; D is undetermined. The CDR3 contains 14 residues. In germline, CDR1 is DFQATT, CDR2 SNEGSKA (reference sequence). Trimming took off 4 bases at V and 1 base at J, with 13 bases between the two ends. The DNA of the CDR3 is TGCAGTGCTACGGGTGTCTCCGCGAACACTGAAGCTTTCTTT. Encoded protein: CSATGVSANTEAFF.

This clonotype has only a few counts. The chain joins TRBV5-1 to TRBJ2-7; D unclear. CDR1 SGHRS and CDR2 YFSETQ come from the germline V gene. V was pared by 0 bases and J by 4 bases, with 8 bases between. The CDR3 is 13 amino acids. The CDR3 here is CASSLDSLYEQYF. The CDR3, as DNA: TGCGCCAGCAGCTTGGACAGCCTTTACGAGCAGTACTTC.

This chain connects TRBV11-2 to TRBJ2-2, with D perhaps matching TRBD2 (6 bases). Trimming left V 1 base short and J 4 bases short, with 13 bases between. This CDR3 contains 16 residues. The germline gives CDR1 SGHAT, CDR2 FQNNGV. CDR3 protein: CASSLGAGPTTGELFF. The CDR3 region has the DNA TGTGCCAGCAGCTTAGGGGCGGGACCGACCACCGGGGAGCTGTTTTTT.

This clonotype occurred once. The CDR3 sequence is CASSEKAEYNEQFF. The DNA of the CDR3 is TGTGCCAGCAGTGAAAAAGCGGAGTACAATGAGCAGTTCTTC. The V and J genes are TRBV6-1 and TRBJ2-1; tentative D call: TRBD2 (5 bases). CDR1 MNHNS and CDR2 SASEGT come from the germline V gene. This CDR3 region has 14 residues. The V and J ends lost 2 bases and 4 bases respectively, with 9 bases between them.

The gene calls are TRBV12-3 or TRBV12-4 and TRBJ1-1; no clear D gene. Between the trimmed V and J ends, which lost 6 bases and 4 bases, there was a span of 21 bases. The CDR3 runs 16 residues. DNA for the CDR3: TGTGCCAGCAGCCGAGTGGGGAAAGGGTTGGGCACTGAAGCTTTCTTT. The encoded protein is CASSRVGKGLGTEAFF.

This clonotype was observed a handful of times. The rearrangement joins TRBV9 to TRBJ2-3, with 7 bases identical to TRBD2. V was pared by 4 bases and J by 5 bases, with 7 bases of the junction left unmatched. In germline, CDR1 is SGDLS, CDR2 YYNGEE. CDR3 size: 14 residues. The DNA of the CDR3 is TGTGCCAGCAGCTCTAGGGCTAGCGGAGATACGCAGTATTTT. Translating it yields CASSSRASGDTQYF.

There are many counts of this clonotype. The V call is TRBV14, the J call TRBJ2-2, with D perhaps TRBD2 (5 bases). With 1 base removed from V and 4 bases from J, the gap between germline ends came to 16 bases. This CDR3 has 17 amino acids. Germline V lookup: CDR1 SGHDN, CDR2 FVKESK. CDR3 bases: TGTGCCAGCAGCCAAGGGTATCAGCGGACGGTCACCGGGGAGCTGTTTTTT. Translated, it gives CASSQGYQRTVTGELFF. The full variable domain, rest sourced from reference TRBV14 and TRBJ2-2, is EAGVTQFPSHSVIEKGQTVTLRCDPISGHDNLYWYRRVMGKEIKFLLHFVKESKQDESGMPNNRFLAERTGGTYSTLKVQPAELEDSGVYFCASSQGYQRTVTGELFFGEGSRLTVL.

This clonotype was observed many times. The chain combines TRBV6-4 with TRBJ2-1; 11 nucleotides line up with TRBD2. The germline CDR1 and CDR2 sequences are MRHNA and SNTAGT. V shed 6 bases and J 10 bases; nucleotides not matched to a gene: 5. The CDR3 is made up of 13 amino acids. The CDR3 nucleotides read TGTGCCAGCAGCGCCGGGACTAGCGGCGAGCAGTTCTTC. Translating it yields CASSAGTSGEQFF.

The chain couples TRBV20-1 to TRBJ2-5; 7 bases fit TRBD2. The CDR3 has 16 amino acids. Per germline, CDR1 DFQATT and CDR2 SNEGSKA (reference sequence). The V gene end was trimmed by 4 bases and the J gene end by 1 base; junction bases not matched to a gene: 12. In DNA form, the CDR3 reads TGCAGTGCTACTAGCGGAGGACTCCGGATCCAAGAGACCCAGTACTTC. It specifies CSATSGGLRIQETQYF.

CDR3 sequence: CATSGAAGQGVSGANVLTF. The CDR3 DNA reads TGTGCCACCAGTGGGGCCGCCGGACAGGGGGTGTCTGGGGCCAACGTCCTGACTTTC. The rearrangement uses TRBV24-1 and TRBJ2-6; 10 bases agree with TRBD1. In germline, CDR1 is KGHDR, CDR2 SFDVKD. The V gene end was trimmed by 5 bases and the J gene end by 1 base; junction bases not matched to a gene: 10. This CDR3 has 19 residues.

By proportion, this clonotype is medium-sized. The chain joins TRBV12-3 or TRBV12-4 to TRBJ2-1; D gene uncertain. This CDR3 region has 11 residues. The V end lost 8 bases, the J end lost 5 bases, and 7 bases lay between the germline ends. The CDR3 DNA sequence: TGTGCCAGCGGACGCAACAATGAGCAGTTCTTC. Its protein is CASGRNNEQFF.

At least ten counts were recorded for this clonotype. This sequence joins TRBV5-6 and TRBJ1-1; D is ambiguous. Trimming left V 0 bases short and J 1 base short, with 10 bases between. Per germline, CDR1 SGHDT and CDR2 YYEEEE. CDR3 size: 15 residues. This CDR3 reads CASSLEMSRNTEAFF. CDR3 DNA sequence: TGTGCCAGCAGCTTGGAAATGTCGAGGAACACTGAAGCTTTCTTT.

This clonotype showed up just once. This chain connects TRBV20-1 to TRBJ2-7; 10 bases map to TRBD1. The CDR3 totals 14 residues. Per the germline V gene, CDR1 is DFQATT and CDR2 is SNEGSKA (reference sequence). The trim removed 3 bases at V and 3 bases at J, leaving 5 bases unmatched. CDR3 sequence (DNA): TGCAGTGCTAGCCCGGGACAGGGGAACTACGAGCAGTACTTC. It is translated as CSASPGQGNYEQYF.

This CDR3 reads CASSRTGTGAIMPQHF. In DNA, the CDR3 is TGTGCCAGCAGTAGAACCGGGACAGGGGCAATCATGCCTCAGCATTTT. This chain connects TRBV6-2 or TRBV6-3 to TRBJ1-5; TRBD1 agrees at 10 bases. V trimming: 5 bases; J trimming: 13 bases; junction bases outside the gene matches: 17. This CDR3 has 16 residues. The V gene's germline CDR1 is MNHEY and CDR2 SVGEGT.

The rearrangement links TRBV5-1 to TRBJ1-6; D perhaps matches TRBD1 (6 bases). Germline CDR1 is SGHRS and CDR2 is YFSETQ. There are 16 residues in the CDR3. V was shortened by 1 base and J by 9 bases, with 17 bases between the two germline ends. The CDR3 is CASSLRETGASSPLHF. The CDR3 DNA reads TGCGCCAGCAGCTTGAGGGAGACAGGCGCAAGTTCACCCCTCCACTTT.

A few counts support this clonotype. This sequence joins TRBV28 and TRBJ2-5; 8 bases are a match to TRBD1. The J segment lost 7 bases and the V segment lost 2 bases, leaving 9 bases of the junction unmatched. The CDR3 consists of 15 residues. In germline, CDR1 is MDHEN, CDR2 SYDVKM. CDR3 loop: CASSLRSGQGRTQYF. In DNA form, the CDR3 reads TGTGCCAGCAGTTTAAGATCCGGACAGGGACGGACCCAGTACTTC.

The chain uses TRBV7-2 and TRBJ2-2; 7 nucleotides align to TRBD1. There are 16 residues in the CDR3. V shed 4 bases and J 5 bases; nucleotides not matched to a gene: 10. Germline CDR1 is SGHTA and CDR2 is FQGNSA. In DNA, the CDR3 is TGTGCCAGCAGCTCAAGGGGGCTAGTTATTACCGGGGAGCTGTTTTTT. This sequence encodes CASSSRGLVITGELFF. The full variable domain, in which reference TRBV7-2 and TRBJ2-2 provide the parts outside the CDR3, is GAGVSQSPSNKVTEKGKDVELRCDPISGHTALYWYRQSLGQGLEFLIYFQGNSAPDKSGLPSDRFSAERTGGSVSTLTIQRTQQEDSAVYLCASSSRGLVITGELFFGEGSRLTVL.

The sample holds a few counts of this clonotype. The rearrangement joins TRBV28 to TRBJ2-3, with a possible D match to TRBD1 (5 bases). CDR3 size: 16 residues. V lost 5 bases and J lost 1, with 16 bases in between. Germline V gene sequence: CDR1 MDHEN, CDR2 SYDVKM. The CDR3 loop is CASSTGHGRRTDTQYF. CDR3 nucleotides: TGTGCCAGCAGTACCGGACACGGGCGCCGCACAGATACGCAGTATTTT. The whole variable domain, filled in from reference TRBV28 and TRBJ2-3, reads DVKVTQSSRYLVKRTGEKVFLECVQDMDHENMFWYRQDPGLGLRLIYFSYDVKMKEKGDIPEGYSVSREKKERFSLILESASTNQTSMYLCASSTGHGRRTDTQYFGPGTRLTVL.

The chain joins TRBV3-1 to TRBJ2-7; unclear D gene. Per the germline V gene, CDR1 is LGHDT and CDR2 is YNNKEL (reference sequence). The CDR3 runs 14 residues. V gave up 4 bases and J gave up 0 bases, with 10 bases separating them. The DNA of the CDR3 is TGTGCCAGCAGCCTTAGAACTATCTCCTACGAGCAGTACTTC. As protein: CASSLRTISYEQYF.

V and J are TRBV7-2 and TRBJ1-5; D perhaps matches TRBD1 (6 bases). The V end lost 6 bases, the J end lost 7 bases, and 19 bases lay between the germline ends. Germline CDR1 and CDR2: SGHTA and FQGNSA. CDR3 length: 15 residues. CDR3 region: CASSQGGGAEQPQHF. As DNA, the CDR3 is TGTGCCAGCAGTCAAGGGGGTGGGGCGGAACAGCCCCAGCATTTT.

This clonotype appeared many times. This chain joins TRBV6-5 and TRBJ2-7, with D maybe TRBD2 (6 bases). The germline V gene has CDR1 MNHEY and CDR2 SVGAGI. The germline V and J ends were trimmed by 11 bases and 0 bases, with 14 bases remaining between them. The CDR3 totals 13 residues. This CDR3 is CAAGSDRSYEQYF. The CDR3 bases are TGTGCCGCGGGGTCGGATCGCTCCTACGAGCAGTACTTC.

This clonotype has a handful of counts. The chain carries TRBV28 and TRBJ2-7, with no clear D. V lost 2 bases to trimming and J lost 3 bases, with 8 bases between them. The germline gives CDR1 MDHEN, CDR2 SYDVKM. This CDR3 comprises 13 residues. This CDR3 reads CASSLNPLYEQYF. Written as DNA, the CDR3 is TGTGCCAGCAGTTTAAATCCCCTCTACGAGCAGTACTTC.

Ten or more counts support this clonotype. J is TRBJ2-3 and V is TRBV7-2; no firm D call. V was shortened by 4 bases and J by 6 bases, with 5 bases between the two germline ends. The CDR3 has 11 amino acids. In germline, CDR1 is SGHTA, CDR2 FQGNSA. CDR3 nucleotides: TGTGCCAGCAGCTCGGTGGATACGCAGTATTTT. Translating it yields CASSSVDTQYF.